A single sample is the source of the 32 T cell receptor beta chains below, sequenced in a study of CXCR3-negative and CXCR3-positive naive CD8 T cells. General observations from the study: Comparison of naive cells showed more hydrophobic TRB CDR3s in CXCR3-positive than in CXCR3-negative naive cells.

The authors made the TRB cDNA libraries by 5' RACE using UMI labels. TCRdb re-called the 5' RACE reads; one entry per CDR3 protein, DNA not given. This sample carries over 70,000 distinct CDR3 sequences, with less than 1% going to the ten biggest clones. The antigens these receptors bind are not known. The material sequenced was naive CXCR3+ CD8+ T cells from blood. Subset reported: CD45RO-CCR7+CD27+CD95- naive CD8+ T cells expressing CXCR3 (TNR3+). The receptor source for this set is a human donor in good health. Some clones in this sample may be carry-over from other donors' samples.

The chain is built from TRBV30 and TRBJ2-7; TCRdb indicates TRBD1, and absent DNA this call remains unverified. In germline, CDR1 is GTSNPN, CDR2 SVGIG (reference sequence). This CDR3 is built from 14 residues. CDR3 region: CAWSVGQGSYEQYF.

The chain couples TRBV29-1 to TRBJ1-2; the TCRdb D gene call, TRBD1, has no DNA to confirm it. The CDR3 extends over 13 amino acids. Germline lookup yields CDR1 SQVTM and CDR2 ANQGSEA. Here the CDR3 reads CSVREELHYGYTF.

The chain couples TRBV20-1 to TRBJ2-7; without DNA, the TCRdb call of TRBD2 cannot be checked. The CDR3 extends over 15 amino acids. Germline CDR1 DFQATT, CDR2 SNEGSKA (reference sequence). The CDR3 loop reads CSARDLAGLLYEQYF.

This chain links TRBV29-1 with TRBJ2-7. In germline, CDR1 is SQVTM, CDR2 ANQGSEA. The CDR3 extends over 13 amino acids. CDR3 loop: CSVEEGREYEQYF.

This chain's CDR3 is CASSWVSTNTEAFF. The chain employs TRBV28 and TRBJ1-1. The CDR3 is made up of 14 amino acids. Germline values: CDR1 MDHEN, CDR2 SYDVKM.

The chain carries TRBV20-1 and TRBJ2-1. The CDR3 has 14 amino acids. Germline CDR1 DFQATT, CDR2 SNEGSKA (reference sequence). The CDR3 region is CSARIGSSYNEQFF.

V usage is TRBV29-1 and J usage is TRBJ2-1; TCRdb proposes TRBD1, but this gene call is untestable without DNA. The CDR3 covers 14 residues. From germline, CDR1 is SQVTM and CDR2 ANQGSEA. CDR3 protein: CSVESGTGNNEQFF.

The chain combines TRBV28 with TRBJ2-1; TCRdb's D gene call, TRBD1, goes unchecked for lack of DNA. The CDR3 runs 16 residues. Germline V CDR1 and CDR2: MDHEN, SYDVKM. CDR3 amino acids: CASSLLGTGGYNEQFF.

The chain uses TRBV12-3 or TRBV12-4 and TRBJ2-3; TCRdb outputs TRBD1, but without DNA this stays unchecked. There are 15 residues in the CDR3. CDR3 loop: CASNSHGGRTDTQYF.

CDR3 sequence reads: CASSITSSGYTDTQYF. The chain is built from TRBV6-2 or TRBV6-3 and TRBJ2-3; the D gene TCRdb calls, TRBD2, cannot be checked with no DNA. Germline V gene data show CDR1 as MNHEY and CDR2 as SVGEGT. The CDR3 length is 16 residues.

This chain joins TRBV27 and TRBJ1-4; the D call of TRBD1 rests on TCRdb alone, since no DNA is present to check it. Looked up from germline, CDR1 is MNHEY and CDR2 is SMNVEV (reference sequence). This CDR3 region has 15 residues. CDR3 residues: CASSSFRDRGEKLFF.

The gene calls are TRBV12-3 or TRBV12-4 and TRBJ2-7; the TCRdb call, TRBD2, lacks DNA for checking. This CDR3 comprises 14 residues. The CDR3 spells CASSFMGGAYEQYF.

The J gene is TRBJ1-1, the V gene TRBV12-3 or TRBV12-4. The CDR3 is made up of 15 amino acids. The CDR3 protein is CASSLTVILNTEAFF.

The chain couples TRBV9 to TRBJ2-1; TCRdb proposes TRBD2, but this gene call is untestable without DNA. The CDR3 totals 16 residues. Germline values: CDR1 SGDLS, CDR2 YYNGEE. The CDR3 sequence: CASSVDVGGTFNEQFF.

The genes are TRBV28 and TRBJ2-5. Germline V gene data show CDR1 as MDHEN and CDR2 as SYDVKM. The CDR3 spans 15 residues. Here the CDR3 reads CASSLSANEEETQYF.

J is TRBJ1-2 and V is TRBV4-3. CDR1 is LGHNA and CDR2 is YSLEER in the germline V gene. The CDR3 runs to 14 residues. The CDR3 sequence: CASSQDGGSYGYTF.

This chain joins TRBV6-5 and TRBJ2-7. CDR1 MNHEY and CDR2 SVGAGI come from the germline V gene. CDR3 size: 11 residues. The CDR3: CASSYGSEQYF.

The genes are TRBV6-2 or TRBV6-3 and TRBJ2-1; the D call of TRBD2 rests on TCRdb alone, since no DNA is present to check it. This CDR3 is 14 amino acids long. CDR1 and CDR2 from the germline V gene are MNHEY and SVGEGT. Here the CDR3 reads CASSSGGAWNEQFF.

The CDR3 protein is CATGVGNTIYF. The chain couples TRBV7-7 to TRBJ1-3; the D call of TRBD1 rests on TCRdb alone, since no DNA is present to check it. The CDR3 is 11 amino acids. Looked up from germline, CDR1 is SSHAT and CDR2 is FNYEAQ (reference sequence).

The CDR3 loop is CSAQWEDTQYF. The rearrangement joins TRBV29-1 to TRBJ2-3; TCRdb proposes TRBD1, but this gene call is untestable without DNA. The length of the CDR3 is 11 residues. Germline CDR1 and CDR2: SQVTM and ANQGSEA.

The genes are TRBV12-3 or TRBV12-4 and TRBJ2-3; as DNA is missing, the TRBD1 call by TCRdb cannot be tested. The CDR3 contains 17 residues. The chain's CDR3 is CASSLASRSSPADTQYF.

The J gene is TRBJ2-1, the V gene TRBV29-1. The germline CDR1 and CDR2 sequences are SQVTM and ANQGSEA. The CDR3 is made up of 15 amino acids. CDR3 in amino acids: CSAPASGSSYNEQFF.

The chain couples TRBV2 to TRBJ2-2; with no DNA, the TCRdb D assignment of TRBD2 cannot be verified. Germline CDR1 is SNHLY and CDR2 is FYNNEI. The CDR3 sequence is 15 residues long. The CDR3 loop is CASSAGLVNTGELFF.

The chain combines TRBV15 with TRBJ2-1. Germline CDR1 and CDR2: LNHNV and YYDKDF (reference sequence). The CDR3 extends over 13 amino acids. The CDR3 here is CATSARVHNEQFF.

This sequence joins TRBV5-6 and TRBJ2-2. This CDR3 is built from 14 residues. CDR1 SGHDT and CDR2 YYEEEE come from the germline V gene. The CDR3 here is CASSFGRNTGELFF.

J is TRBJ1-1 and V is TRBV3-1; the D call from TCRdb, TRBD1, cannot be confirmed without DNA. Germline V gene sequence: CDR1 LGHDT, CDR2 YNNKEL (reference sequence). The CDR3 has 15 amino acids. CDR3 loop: CASSHVGQGAVEAFF.

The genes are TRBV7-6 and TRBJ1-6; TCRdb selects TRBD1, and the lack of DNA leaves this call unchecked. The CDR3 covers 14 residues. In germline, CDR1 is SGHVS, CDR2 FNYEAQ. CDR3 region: CASSEDRDYSPLHF.

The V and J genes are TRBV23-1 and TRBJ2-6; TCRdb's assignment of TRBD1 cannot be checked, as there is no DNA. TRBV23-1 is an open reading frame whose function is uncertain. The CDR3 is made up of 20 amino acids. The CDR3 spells CASSQFPSGMDPSGANVLTF.

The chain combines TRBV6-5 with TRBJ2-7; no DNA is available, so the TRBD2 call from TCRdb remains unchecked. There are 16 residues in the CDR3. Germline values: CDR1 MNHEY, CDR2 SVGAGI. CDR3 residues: CASSYSGVGPTYEQYF.

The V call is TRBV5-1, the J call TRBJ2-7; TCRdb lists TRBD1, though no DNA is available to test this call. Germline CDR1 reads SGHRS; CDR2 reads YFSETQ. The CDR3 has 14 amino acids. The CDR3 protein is CASSLVSGAYEQYF. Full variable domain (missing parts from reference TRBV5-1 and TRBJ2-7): KAGVTQTPRYLIKTRGQQVTLSCSPISGHRSVSWYQQTPGQGLQFLFEYFSETQRNKGNFPGRFSGRQFSNSRSEMNVSTLELGDSALYLCASSLVSGAYEQYFGPGTRLTVT.

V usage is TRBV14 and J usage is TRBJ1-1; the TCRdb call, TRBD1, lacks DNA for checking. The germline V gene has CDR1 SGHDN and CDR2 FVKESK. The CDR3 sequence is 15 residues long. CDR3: CASSQDEGPALYAFF.

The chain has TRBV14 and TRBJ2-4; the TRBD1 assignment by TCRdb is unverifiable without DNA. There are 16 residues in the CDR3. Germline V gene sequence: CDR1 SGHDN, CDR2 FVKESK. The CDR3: CASSSTGGLAKNIQYF.